This T cell receptor (beta chain) was captured by sequencing in a study of CD8 T cells in Susac syndrome (dated by TCRdb to between 2018 and 2021). A note on the overall study: Repertoire sequencing was used to test whether CD8+ T cell activation and differentiation in Susac syndrome was antigen driven. The clonality of the CD8+ T cell repertoire was compared across about 12 healthy donors, about 14 Susac syndrome patients and under 18 multiple sclerosis patients.

RNA was extracted using the RNeasy kit, and roughly 0.5 to 1 ug of the RNA was reverse transcribed with random hexamers. TCR beta CDR3 regions were amplified with the immunoSEQ multiplex PCR assay covering 54 Vbeta and 13 Jbeta segments. To correct PCR amplification bias, a synthetic template baseline was used for both primer optimization and computational correction. As for the authors' bioinformatics: Reads were assigned to V, D and J genes according to IMGT and analyzed in immunoSEQ Analyzer, with only productive sequences retained. To calculate clonality, Shannon entropy was normalized by log2 of the number of productive unique sequences and then subtracted from one. For each patient and control, public and private clones were evaluated among the 100 most prevalent clones. Clones were defined as Susac-specific when absent from the healthy and MS cohorts, from 1052 published viral clones and from other ImmuneACCESS disease sequences. Using fastp at Q25 and MiXCR, TCRdb reprocessed the public reads and kept productive beta chains. Every distinct CDR3 protein forms one entry, paired with its most common genes and DNA. The V and J calls were determined by TCRdb, not by the authors. The sample data list some 150,000 distinct CDR3 sequences, and around 95% of these were observed just once. The ten largest clones represent around 0.21% of the sample.

General findings and caveats noted by the study authors: The study acknowledged that relatively few individuals were included in the TCR sequencing and HLA analysis.

The germline V gene encodes CDR1 LGHNA and CDR2 YSLEER. Counted from cysteine to phenylalanine, this CDR3 has 16 amino acids. The CDR3 DNA has 48 bases and is translated from base 1. Trimming removed 1 base from V and 2 bases from J, leaving 12 bases between the germline ends. For this clonotype: This clone's antigen is unknown. No per-base quality is available; no much larger clone lies one base away.

High-throughput TCR beta sequencing profiled peripheral blood CD8+ and CD4+ T cells from healthy donors, Susac syndrome patients and multiple sclerosis patients. The multiple sclerosis controls were treatment-naive patients whose relapsing-remitting disease, either stable or active, fulfilled the revised McDonald criteria. Bulk CD8+ and CD4+ T cells were purified magnetically by negative isolation, whereas CD8+ TEMRA cells were enriched by FACS. Blood was drawn into EDTA tubes, processed within 24 hours, and PBMCs were isolated by density gradient centrifugation. PBMCs intended for TCR sequencing were cryopreserved in liquid nitrogen and were subsequently thawed in a 37 degrees C water bath. The sorted or isolated CD4+, CD8+ and CD8+ TEMRA cells reached a purity of at least 90%.

This sequence originates from a human donor with multiple sclerosis. The sequenced material came from CD8+ T cells from PBMCs. This chain joins TRBV4-3 to TRBJ2-1, with the D assignment possibly TRBD1 or TRBD2, given 6 matching bases for each. This receptor has the CDR3 CASSQVEGGPYNEQFF. The DNA sequence is as follows: TGCGCCAGCAGCCAAGTCGAGGGGGGCCCCTACAATGAGCAGTTCTTC.